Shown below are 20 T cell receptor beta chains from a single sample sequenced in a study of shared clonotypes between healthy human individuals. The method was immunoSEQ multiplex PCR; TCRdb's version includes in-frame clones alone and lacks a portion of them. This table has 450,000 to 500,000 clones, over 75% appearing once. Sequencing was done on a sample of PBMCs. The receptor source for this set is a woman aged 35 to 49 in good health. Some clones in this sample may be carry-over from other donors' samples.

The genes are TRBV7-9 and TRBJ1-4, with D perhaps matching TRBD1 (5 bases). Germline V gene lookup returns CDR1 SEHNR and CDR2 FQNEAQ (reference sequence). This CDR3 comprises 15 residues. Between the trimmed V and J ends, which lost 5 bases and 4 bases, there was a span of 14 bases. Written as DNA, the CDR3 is TGTGCCAGCAGCACCAAGACGGGACGTAATGAAAAACTGTTTTTT. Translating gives CASSTKTGRNEKLFF.

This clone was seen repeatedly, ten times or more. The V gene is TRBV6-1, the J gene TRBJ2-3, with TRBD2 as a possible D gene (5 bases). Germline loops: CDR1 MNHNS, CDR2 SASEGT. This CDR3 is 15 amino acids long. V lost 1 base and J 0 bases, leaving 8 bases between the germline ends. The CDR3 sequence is CASSEVRLSTDTQYF. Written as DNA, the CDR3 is TGTGCCAGCAGTGAAGTGAGACTAAGCACAGATACGCAGTATTTT.

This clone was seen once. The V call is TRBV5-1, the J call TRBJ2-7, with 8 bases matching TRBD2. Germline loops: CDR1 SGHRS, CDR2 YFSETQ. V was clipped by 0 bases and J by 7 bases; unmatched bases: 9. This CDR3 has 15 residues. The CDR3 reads CASSLDAAGALEQYF. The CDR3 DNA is TGCGCCAGCAGCTTGGACGCAGCGGGAGCCTTAGAGCAGTACTTC.

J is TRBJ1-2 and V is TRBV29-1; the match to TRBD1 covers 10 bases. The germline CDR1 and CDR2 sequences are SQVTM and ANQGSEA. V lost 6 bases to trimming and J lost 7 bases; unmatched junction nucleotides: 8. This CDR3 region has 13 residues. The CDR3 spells CSVAVTGGSGYTF. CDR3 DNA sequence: TGCAGCGTCGCCGTGACAGGGGGCTCTGGCTACACCTTC.

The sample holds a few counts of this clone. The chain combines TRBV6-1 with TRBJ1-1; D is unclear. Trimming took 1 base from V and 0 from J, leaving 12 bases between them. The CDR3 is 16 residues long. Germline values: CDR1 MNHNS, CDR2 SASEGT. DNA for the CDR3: TGTGCCAGCAGTGAAGGTAGCCGCGGAATGAACACTGAAGCTTTCTTT. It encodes CASSEGSRGMNTEAFF.

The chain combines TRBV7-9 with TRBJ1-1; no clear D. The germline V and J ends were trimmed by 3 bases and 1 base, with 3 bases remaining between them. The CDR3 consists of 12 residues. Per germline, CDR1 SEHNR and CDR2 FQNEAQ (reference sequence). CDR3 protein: CASSFSNTEAFF. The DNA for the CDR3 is TGTGCCAGCAGCTTCTCGAACACTGAAGCTTTCTTT.

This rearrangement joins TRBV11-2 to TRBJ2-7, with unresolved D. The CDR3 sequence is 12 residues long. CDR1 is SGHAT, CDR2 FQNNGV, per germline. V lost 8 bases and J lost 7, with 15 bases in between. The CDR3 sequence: CASGSPMGEQYF. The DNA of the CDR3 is TGTGCCAGCGGGTCTCCGATGGGGGAGCAGTACTTC.

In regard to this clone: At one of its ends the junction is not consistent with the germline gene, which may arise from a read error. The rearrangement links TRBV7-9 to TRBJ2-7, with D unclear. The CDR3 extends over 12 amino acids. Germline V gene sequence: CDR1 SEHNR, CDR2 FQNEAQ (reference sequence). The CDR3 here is CASSRDSHEQYF. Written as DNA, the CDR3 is TGTGCCAGCAGCCGTGACTCCCACGAGCAGTACTTC.

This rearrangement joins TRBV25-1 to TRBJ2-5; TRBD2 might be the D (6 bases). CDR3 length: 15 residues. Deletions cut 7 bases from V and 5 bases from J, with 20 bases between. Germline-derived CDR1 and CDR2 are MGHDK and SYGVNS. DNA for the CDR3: TGTGCCAGCACTCCGGTGGCAGGGACTGTGGAGACCCAGTACTTC. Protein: CASTPVAGTVETQYF. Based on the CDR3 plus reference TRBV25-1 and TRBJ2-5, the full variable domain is EADIYQTPRYLVIGTGKKITLECSQTMGHDKMYWYQQDPGMELHLIHYSYGVNSTEKGDLSSESTVSRIRTEHFPLTLESARPSHTSQYLCASTPVAGTVETQYFGPGTRLLVL.

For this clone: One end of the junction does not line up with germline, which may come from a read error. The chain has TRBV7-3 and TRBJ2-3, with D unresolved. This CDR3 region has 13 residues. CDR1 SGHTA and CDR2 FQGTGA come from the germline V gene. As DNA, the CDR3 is TGTGCCAGCAGCTCTCTTGGCACGGATACGCAGTATTTT. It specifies CASSSLGTDTQYF.

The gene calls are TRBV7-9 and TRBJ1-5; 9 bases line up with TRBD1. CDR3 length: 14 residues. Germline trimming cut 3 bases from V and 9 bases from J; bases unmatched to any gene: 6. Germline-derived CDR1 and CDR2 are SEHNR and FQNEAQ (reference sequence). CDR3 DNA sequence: TGTGCCAGCAGCTTTGGGACAGGGAGTTCGCCCCAGCATTTT. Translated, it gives CASSFGTGSSPQHF.

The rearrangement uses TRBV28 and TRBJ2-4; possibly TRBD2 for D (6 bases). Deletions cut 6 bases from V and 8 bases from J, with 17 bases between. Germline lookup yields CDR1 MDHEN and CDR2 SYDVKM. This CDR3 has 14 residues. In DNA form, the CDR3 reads TGTGCCAGCAGCCGCGGGGACCGGGGCCACATTCAGTACTTC. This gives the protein CASSRGDRGHIQYF.

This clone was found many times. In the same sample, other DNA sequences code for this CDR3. The CDR3 nucleotides are TGTGCCAGCAGTTATTCGGGCAGGGCGACGGCCGGGGAGCTGTTTTTT. The encoded protein is CASSYSGRATAGELFF. V usage is TRBV6-6 and J usage is TRBJ2-2; maybe TRBD1 (5 bases). V was shortened by 3 bases and J by 6 bases, with 17 bases between the two germline ends. The CDR3 is 16 residues long. CDR1 is MNHNY and CDR2 is SVGAGI in the germline V gene (reference sequence).

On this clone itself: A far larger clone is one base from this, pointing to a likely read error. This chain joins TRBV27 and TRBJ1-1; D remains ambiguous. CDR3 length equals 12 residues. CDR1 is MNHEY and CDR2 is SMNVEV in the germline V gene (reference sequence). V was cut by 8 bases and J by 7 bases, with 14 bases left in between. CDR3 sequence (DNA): TGTGCCAGCCATACTAACGGATTTGAAGCTTTCTTT. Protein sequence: CASHTNGFEAFF.

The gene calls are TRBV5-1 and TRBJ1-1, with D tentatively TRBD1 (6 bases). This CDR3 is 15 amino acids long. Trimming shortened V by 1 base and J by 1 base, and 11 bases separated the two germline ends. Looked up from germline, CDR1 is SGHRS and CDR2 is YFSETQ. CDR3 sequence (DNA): TGCGCCAGCAGCTTGTTAACGGGACAGAACACTGAAGCTTTCTTT. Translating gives CASSLLTGQNTEAFF.

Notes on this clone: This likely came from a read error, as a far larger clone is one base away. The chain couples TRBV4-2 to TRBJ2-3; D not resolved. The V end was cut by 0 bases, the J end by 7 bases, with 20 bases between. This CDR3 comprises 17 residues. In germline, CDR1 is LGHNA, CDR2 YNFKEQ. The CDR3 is CASSQEVVSWSWYTQYF. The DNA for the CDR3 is TGTGCCAGCAGCCAAGAAGTGGTTAGCTGGAGTTGGTATACGCAGTATTTT.

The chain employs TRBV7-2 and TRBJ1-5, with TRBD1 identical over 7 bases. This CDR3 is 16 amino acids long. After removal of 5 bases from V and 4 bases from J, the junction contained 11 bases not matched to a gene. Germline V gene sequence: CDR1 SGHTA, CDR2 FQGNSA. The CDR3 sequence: CASSPPSTGPNQPQHF. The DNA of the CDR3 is TGTGCCAGCAGCCCTCCCTCGACAGGGCCTAATCAGCCCCAGCATTTT.

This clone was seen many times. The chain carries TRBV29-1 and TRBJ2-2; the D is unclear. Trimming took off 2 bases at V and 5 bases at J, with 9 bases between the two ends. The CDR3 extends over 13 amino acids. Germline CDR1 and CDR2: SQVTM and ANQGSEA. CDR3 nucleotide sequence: TGCAGCGTTGAAATAGGGTTAACCGGGGAGCTGTTTTTT. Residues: CSVEIGLTGELFF.

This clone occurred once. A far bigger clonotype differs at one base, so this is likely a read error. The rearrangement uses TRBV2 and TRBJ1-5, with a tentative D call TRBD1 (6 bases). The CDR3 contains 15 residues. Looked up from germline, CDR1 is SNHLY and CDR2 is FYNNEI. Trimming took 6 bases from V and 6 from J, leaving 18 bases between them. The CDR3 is CASRRGTRAGQPQHF. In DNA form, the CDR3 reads TGTGCCAGCAGACGAGGGACAAGGGCCGGTCAGCCCCAGCATTTT.

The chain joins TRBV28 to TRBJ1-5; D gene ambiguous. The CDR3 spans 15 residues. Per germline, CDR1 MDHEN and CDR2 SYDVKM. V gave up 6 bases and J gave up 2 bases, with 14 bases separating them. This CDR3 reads CASRASSAGNQPQHF. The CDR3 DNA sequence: TGTGCCAGCAGAGCATCTTCGGCTGGCAATCAGCCCCAGCATTTT.